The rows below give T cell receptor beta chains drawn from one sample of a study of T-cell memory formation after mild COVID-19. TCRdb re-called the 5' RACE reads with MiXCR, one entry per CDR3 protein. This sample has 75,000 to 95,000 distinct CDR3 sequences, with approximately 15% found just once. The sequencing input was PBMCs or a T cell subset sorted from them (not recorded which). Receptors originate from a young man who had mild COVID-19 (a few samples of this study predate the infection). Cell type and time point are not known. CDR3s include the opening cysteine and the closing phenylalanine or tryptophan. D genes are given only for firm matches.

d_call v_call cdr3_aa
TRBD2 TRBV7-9 CASSSGTPYEQYF
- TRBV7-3 CASSLISYNEQFF
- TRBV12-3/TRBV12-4 CASSLVGTWNGYTF
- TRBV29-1 CSAVVTGANVLTF
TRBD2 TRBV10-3 CAISEPAGGPMETQYF
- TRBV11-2 CASSSLSAGTPRKAFF
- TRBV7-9 CASSKGNQPQHF
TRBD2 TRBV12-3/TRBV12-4 CASSSRSGGASGNEQFF
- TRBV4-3 CASSLDFLSGNTIYF
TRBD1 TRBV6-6 CASHPVDRDIQYF
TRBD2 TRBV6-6 CASRGSGEITDTQYF
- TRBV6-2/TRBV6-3 CASRRKVEAFF
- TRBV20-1 CSASLLGVWATNEKLFF
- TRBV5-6 CASSLEAGFNSPLHF
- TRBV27 CASSSSPFWGLHEQYF
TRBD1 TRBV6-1 CASRFLTGGATEAFF
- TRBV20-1 CSARDQGNFYTIYF
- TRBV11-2 CASSAAYNEQFF
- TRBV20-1 CSARPPDTEAFF
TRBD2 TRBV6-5 CASSYLAGGGDTQYF
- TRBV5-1 CASSLNRVWNTGELFF
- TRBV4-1 CASSQGRISSTDTQYF
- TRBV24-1 CATSRGLDNEQFF
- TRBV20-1 CSARDRGADTQYF